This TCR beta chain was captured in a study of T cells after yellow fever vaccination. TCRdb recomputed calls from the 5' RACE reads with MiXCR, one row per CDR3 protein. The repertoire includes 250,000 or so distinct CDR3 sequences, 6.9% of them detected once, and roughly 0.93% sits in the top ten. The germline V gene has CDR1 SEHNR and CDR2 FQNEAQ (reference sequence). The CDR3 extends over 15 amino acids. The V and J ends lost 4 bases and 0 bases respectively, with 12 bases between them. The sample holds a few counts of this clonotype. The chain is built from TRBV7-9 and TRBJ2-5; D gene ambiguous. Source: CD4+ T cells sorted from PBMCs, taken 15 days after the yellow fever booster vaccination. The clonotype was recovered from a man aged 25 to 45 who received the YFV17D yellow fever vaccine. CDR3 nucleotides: TGTGCCAGCAGCTCCGTTCGACTGAACCAAGAGACCCAGTACTTC. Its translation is CASSSVRLNQETQYF.